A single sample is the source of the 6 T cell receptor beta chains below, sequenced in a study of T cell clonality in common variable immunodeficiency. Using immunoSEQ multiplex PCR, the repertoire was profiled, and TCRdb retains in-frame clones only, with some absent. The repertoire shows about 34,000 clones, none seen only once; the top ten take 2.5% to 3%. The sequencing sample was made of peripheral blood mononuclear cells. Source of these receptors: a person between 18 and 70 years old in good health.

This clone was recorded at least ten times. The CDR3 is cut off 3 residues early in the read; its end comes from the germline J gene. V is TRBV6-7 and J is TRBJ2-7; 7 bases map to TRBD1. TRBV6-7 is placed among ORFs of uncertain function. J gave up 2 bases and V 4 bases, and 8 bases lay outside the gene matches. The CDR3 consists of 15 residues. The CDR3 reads CASSFPGQKPYEQYF. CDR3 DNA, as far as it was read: TGTGCCAGCAGTTTTCCGGGACAGAAACCCTACGAG.

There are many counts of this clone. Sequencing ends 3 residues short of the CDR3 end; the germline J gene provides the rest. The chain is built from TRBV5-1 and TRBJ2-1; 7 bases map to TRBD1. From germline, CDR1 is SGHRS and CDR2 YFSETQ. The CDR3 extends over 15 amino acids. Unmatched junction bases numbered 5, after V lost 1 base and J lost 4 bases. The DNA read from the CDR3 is TGCGCCAGCAGCTTGCAACAGGGGAGTTACAATGAG. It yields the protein CASSLQQGSYNE. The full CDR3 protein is CASSLQQGSYNEQFF.

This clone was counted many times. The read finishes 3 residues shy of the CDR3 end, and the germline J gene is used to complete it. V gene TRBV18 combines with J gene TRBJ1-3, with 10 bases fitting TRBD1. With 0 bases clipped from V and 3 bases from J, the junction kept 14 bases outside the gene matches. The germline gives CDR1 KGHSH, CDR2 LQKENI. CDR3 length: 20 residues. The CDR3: CASSPPRPLGQGLFGNTIYF. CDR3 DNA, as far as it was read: TGTGCCAGCTCACCACCGAGACCCTTGGGACAGGGGTTGTTTGGAAACACC.

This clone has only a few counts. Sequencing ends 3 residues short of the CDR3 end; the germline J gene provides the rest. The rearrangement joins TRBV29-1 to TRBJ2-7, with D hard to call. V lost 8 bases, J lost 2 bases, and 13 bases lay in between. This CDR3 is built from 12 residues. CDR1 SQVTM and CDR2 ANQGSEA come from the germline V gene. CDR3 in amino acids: CSSITATYEQYF. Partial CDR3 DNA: TGCAGCTCAATCACAGCTACCTACGAG.

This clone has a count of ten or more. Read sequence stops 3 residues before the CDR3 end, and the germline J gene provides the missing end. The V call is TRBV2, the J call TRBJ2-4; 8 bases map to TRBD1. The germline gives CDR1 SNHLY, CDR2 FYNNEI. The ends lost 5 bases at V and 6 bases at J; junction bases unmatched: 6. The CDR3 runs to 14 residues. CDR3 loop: CASSRQGIPNIQYF. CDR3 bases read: TGTGCCAGCAGTCGACAGGGGATTCCAAACATT.

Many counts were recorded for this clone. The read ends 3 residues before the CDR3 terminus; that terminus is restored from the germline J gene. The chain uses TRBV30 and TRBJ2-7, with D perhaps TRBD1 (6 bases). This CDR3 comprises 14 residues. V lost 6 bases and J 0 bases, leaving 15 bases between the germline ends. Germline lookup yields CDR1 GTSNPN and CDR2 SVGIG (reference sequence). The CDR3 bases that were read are TGTGCCTGCGTAAACCGGGACATCTCCTACGAG. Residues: CACVNRDISYE. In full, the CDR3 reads CACVNRDISYEQYF.